These 32 T cell receptor beta chains originate from one sample sequenced in a study of cytomegalovirus exposure and HLA in healthy donors. The PCR was carried out with 60 Vbeta primers and 13 Jbeta primers. Sequencing used immunoSEQ multiplex PCR; TCRdb keeps in-frame clones, though not all of them. The sample records roughly 140,000 clones, 73% being singletons. The sample taken for sequencing was PBMCs. All receptors come from a human donor in good health.

This clone was seen once. The sample has other DNA sequences that encode this CDR3 too. The chain employs TRBV5-1 and TRBJ2-1; a weak D match, TRBD2 (5 bases). The CDR3 has 14 amino acids. Trimming took 0 bases from V and 2 from J, leaving 6 bases between them. CDR1 SGHRS and CDR2 YFSETQ come from the germline V gene. In nucleotides, the CDR3 is TGCGCCAGCAGCTTGGGAGGGCCCTACAATGAGCAGTTCTTC. Translating it yields CASSLGGPYNEQFF. Drawing the rest from reference TRBV5-1 and TRBJ2-1, the complete variable domain is KAGVTQTPRYLIKTRGQQVTLSCSPISGHRSVSWYQQTPGQGLQFLFEYFSETQRNKGNFPGRFSGRQFSNSRSEMNVSTLELGDSALYLCASSLGGPYNEQFFGPGTRLTVL.

V is TRBV9 and J is TRBJ2-1, with 10 bases identical to TRBD2. The germline V gene encodes CDR1 SGDLS and CDR2 YYNGEE. The ends lost 0 bases at V and 5 bases at J; junction bases unmatched: 5. This CDR3 has 16 amino acids. CDR3 sequence: CASSVGLTSGDNEQFF. CDR3 DNA sequence: TGTGCCAGCAGCGTAGGCCTAACTAGCGGGGACAATGAGCAGTTCTTC.

This clone was seen a single time. The rearrangement links TRBV10-1 to TRBJ2-1; tentative D call: TRBD2 (6 bases). The germline V and J ends were trimmed by 2 bases and 3 bases, with 17 bases remaining between them. Germline values: CDR1 WNHNN, CDR2 SYGVQD (reference sequence). There are 17 residues in the CDR3. The CDR3: CASSEGGGRTFYNEQFF. In DNA form, the CDR3 reads TGCGCCAGCAGTGAGGGGGGAGGACGAACGTTCTACAATGAGCAGTTCTTC.

V gene TRBV9 combines with J gene TRBJ2-1; no clear D gene. CDR3 size: 15 residues. Between the trimmed V and J ends, which lost 0 bases and 0 bases, there was a span of 7 bases. Germline CDR1 is SGDLS and CDR2 is YYNGEE. For the CDR3, the DNA is TGTGCCAGCAGCGTAGAAGTGAGCTCCTACAATGAGCAGTTCTTC. Its translation is CASSVEVSSYNEQFF. Drawing the rest from reference TRBV9 and TRBJ2-1, the complete variable domain is DSGVTQTPKHLITATGQRVTLRCSPRSGDLSVYWYQQSLDQGLQFLIQYYNGEERAKGNILERFSAQQFPDLHSELNLSSLELGDSALYFCASSVEVSSYNEQFFGPGTRLTVL.

CDR3 bases: TGTGCCTGGAGCGGTCGTGGAGGGGCTGGAAACACCATATATTTT. Encoded protein: CAWSGRGGAGNTIYF. The genes are TRBV30 and TRBJ1-3; weak D call: TRBD1 (5 bases). Germline V gene lookup returns CDR1 GTSNPN and CDR2 SVGIG (reference sequence). V shed 3 bases and J shed 2 bases, with 14 bases lying between them. There are 15 residues in the CDR3.

CDR3 bases: TGTGCCAGCAGCTTATCCGGGAGGGTGAACACTGAAGCTTTCTTT. Translated, it gives CASSLSGRVNTEAFF. The chain recombines TRBV11-2 with TRBJ1-1; D is undetermined. Trimming took off 2 bases at V and 0 bases at J, with 10 bases between the two ends. Germline values: CDR1 SGHAT, CDR2 FQNNGV. The CDR3 spans 15 residues.

The chain recombines TRBV5-1 with TRBJ1-2, with 8 bases lining up with TRBD1. The length of the CDR3 is 15 residues. Germline CDR1 reads SGHRS; CDR2 reads YFSETQ. J gave up 2 bases and V 0 bases, and 3 bases lay outside the gene matches. The CDR3 DNA is TGCGCCAGCAGCTTGGATTGGACAGGGAACTATGGCTACACCTTC. Amino acids: CASSLDWTGNYGYTF. Full variable domain (outside the CDR3, taken from reference TRBV5-1 and TRBJ1-2): KAGVTQTPRYLIKTRGQQVTLSCSPISGHRSVSWYQQTPGQGLQFLFEYFSETQRNKGNFPGRFSGRQFSNSRSEMNVSTLELGDSALYLCASSLDWTGNYGYTFGSGTRLTVV.

The CDR3 DNA sequence: TGTGCCAGCAGCTTAGCGCAGGGGGGCGCTTATGCTGAAGCTTTCTTT. Protein sequence: CASSLAQGGAYAEAFF. This chain uses TRBV7-8 with TRBJ1-1, with TRBD1 matching 7 bases. The CDR3 loop spans 16 amino acids. From germline, CDR1 is SGHVS and CDR2 FQNEAQ. Germline trimming cut 0 bases from V and 6 bases from J; bases unmatched to any gene: 10.

The chain combines TRBV5-1 with TRBJ2-5; weak D call: TRBD2 (6 bases). This CDR3 contains 14 residues. The germline gives CDR1 SGHRS, CDR2 YFSETQ. Trimming shortened V by 2 bases and J by 0 bases, and 8 bases separated the two germline ends. CDR3 loop: CASSLAGNQETQYF. The CDR3 coding sequence is TGCGCCAGCAGCTTAGCGGGTAACCAAGAGACCCAGTACTTC.

The V gene is TRBV19, the J gene TRBJ2-3; 14 nucleotides agree with TRBD2. The CDR3 is 17 amino acids. Germline-derived CDR1 and CDR2 are LNHDA and SQIVND (reference sequence). Losses at the gene ends were 4 bases for V and 0 bases for J; bases not matched to a gene: 3. CDR3 sequence reads: CASSKGLAGVSTDTQYF. The CDR3 DNA follows: TGTGCCAGTAGTAAGGGACTAGCGGGAGTTAGCACAGATACGCAGTATTTT.

The chain combines TRBV15 with TRBJ1-5; possible D gene TRBD1, 6 bases. V gave up 3 bases and J gave up 7 bases, with 16 bases separating them. CDR1 LNHNV and CDR2 YYDKDF come from the germline V gene (reference sequence). The CDR3 sequence is 15 residues long. CDR3 DNA sequence: TGTGCCACCAGCAGGGAATACAGGGAAGACCAGCCCCAGCATTTT. Translation gives CATSREYREDQPQHF.

This clone occurred a few times. The rearrangement uses TRBV29-1 and TRBJ1-1; TRBD1 agrees at 8 bases. With 7 bases clipped from V and 1 base from J, the junction kept 5 bases outside the gene matches. CDR3 length: 13 residues. Germline V gene lookup returns CDR1 SQVTM and CDR2 ANQGSEA. CDR3 in DNA: TGCAGCGCGGACAGGGCAGGGAACACTGAAGCTTTCTTT. This gives the protein CSADRAGNTEAFF.

The chain links TRBV28 to TRBJ2-1; TRBD1 aligns across 7 bases. The trim removed 1 base at V and 7 bases at J, leaving 4 bases unmatched. The CDR3 consists of 14 residues. CDR1 is MDHEN and CDR2 is SYDVKM in the germline V gene. The CDR3 here is CASSLLTGVNEQFF. CDR3 DNA: TGTGCCAGCAGTTTATTAACAGGGGTGAATGAGCAGTTCTTC.

This clone was picked up one time. This rearrangement joins TRBV2 to TRBJ2-7, with 7 bases lining up with TRBD1. Losses at the gene ends were 8 bases for V and 4 bases for J; bases not matched to a gene: 5. The germline V gene has CDR1 SNHLY and CDR2 FYNNEI. The length of the CDR3 is 12 residues. Here the CDR3 reads CASQGTVYEQYF. The CDR3 region has the DNA TGTGCCAGCCAAGGGACAGTTTACGAGCAGTACTTC.

The gene calls are TRBV5-1 and TRBJ2-5; TRBD2 is a possible D gene (5 bases). Germline-derived CDR1 and CDR2 are SGHRS and YFSETQ. The length of the CDR3 is 15 residues. V lost 2 bases to trimming and J lost 5 bases, with 16 bases between them. The CDR3 DNA is TGCGCCAGCAGCTTCTCGGGCGGGTTGGGGGAGACCCAGTACTTC. This gives the protein CASSFSGGLGETQYF.

The chain is built from TRBV6-1 and TRBJ2-1; 9 nucleotides align to TRBD2. Germline trimming cut 6 bases from V and 5 bases from J; bases unmatched to any gene: 5. This CDR3 contains 14 residues. CDR1 and CDR2 (germline): MNHNS, SASEGT. As DNA, the CDR3 is TGTGCCAGCAGATTAGCGGGGGTAGACAATGAGCAGTTCTTC. Encoded protein: CASRLAGVDNEQFF.

The chain has TRBV10-2 and TRBJ2-5, with 7 bases fitting TRBD1. The J call may be mistaken, given a closer DNA end match to TRBJ2-7. The CDR3 extends over 14 amino acids. CDR1 is WSHSY, CDR2 SAAADI, per germline. Here the CDR3 DNA reads TGCGCCAGCAGTGATAGGGGGACAGCAGACGAGCAGTACTTC. Translation: CASSDRGTADEQYF.

This clone was recorded only once. This chain links TRBV29-1 with TRBJ1-1; D is perhaps TRBD1 (6 bases). The CDR3 length is 13 residues. V lost 4 bases to trimming and J lost 0 bases, with 9 bases between them. Germline CDR1 and CDR2: SQVTM and ANQGSEA. This CDR3 reads CSVAGTLNTEAFF. DNA for the CDR3: TGCAGCGTTGCCGGGACACTGAACACTGAAGCTTTCTTT.

The genes are TRBV5-4 and TRBJ2-3; 7 bases are a match to TRBD2. CDR1 and CDR2 from the germline V gene are SGHNT and YYREEE (reference sequence). The CDR3 covers 15 residues. V was pared by 3 bases and J by 2 bases, with 6 bases of the junction left unmatched. CDR3 nucleotide sequence: TGTGCCAGCAGCTCCGGGACTACCTCCACAGATACGCAGTATTTT. This codes for CASSSGTTSTDTQYF. The complete variable domain, with remaining parts taken from reference TRBV5-4 and TRBJ2-3, reads ETGVTQSPTHLIKTRGQQVTLRCSSQSGHNTVSWYQQALGQGPQFIFQYYREEENGRGNFPPRFSGLQFPNYSSELNVNALELDDSALYLCASSSGTTSTDTQYFGPGTRLTVL.

The chain has TRBV9 and TRBJ2-1, with TRBD2 as a possible D gene (6 bases). Germline-derived CDR1 and CDR2 are SGDLS and YYNGEE. The CDR3 is 14 amino acids. Trimming left V 0 bases short and J 6 bases short, with 10 bases between. Here the CDR3 reads CASSVGGGTNEQFF. The CDR3 region has the DNA TGTGCCAGCAGCGTAGGTGGCGGGACCAATGAGCAGTTCTTC.

The chain has TRBV19 and TRBJ1-2; D is unresolved. Germline V gene data show CDR1 as LNHDA and CDR2 as SQIVND (reference sequence). V was clipped by 1 base and J by 2 bases, with 5 bases between them. CDR3 size: 13 residues. The CDR3 DNA follows: TGTGCCAGTAGTATAGGAGAGAACTATGGCTACACCTTC. Translating gives CASSIGENYGYTF.

This chain uses TRBV5-1 with TRBJ2-4; 11 bases line up with TRBD2. V dropped 4 bases and J dropped 8; count of bases not matched to a gene: 5. Germline V CDR1 and CDR2: SGHRS, YFSETQ. The CDR3 is 14 amino acids. CDR3 protein: CASSVAGGQDIQYF. The CDR3 DNA is TGCGCCAGCAGCGTAGCGGGGGGGCAGGACATTCAGTACTTC. Full variable domain (outside the CDR3, taken from reference TRBV5-1 and TRBJ2-4): KAGVTQTPRYLIKTRGQQVTLSCSPISGHRSVSWYQQTPGQGLQFLFEYFSETQRNKGNFPGRFSGRQFSNSRSEMNVSTLELGDSALYLCASSVAGGQDIQYFGAGTRLSVL.

The genes are TRBV27 and TRBJ2-4, with D unresolved. Per the germline V gene, CDR1 is MNHEY and CDR2 is SMNVEV (reference sequence). This CDR3 has 14 residues. Between the trimmed V and J ends, which lost 6 bases and 2 bases, there was a span of 11 bases. CDR3 sequence: CASSPRRSKNIQYF. The CDR3 DNA reads TGTGCCAGCAGCCCCCGCAGATCCAAAAACATTCAGTACTTC.

The chain uses TRBV5-6 and TRBJ2-7; TRBD1 matches at 11 bases. Germline values: CDR1 SGHDT, CDR2 YYEEEE. This CDR3 region has 13 residues. Trimming removed 5 bases from V and 6 bases from J; junction bases left unmatched: 4. The CDR3 spells CASSSGTGGEQYF. DNA of the CDR3: TGTGCCAGCAGTTCCGGGACAGGGGGCGAGCAGTACTTC.

This clone has just a few counts. The J gene is TRBJ1-1, the V gene TRBV7-2; D gene ambiguous. CDR3 length: 13 amino acids. Germline loops: CDR1 SGHTA, CDR2 FQGNSA. The V and J ends lost 5 bases and 4 bases respectively, with 11 bases between them. Here the CDR3 DNA reads TGTGCCAGCAGCCACCGTGGGAGCACTGAAGCTTTCTTT. Translating gives CASSHRGSTEAFF.

This clone has more than one count but fewer than ten. The chain uses TRBV25-1 and TRBJ2-7; unclear D gene. The germline gives CDR1 MGHDK, CDR2 SYGVNS. V lost 3 bases to trimming and J lost 3 bases, with 12 bases between them. This CDR3 is 14 amino acids long. The CDR3 nucleotides read TGTGCCAGCAGTGACCCAGGAAAAGACTACGAGCAGTACTTC. Residues: CASSDPGKDYEQYF.

V usage is TRBV9 and J usage is TRBJ2-2, with a possible D match to TRBD2 (5 bases). The CDR3 totals 15 residues. V was clipped by 0 bases and J by 7 bases, with 13 bases between them. CDR1 and CDR2 (germline): SGDLS, YYNGEE. CDR3 amino acids: CASSVDTSQHGELFF. CDR3 bases: TGTGCCAGCAGCGTAGATACTAGTCAACACGGGGAGCTGTTTTTT.

V usage is TRBV6-5 and J usage is TRBJ1-3, with a weak D call TRBD1 (6 bases). This CDR3 contains 13 residues. Germline V gives CDR1 MNHEY, CDR2 SVGAGI. Trimming removed 2 bases from V and 15 bases from J, with 17 bases in between. The chain's CDR3 is CASSYGGGSIAYF. CDR3 bases: TGTGCCAGCAGTTACGGCGGGGGCAGTATAGCATATTTT.

J is TRBJ2-7 and V is TRBV30, with a possible D match to TRBD2 (5 bases). The germline V gene has CDR1 GTSNPN and CDR2 SVGIG (reference sequence). There are 13 residues in the CDR3. V was clipped by 4 bases and J by 6 bases, with 16 bases between them. The CDR3 nucleotides read TGTGCCTGGATTCCGAGGGCCTCCGGCGAGCAGTACTTC. It encodes CAWIPRASGEQYF.

CDR3 protein: CASSRNRGKAFF. In nucleotides, the CDR3 is TGTGCCAGCAGTCGGAACAGGGGTAAAGCTTTCTTT. The rearrangement joins TRBV6-5 to TRBJ1-1; TRBD1 aligns across 7 bases. The CDR3 runs 12 residues. The junction had 6 bases not matched to a gene; V was cut back by 5 bases and J by 9 bases. Germline V lookup: CDR1 MNHEY, CDR2 SVGAGI.

This clone was seen more than once but under ten times. J is TRBJ2-7 and V is TRBV5-1, with D possibly matching TRBD2 (6 bases). Germline V gives CDR1 SGHRS, CDR2 YFSETQ. CDR3 length: 14 residues. Trimming removed 4 bases from V and 1 base from J, with 12 bases in between. CDR3 sequence reads: CASSPGGRSYEQYF. CDR3 coding DNA: TGCGCCAGCAGCCCCGGAGGGAGGTCCTACGAGCAGTACTTC. The complete variable domain, with remaining parts taken from reference TRBV5-1 and TRBJ2-7, reads KAGVTQTPRYLIKTRGQQVTLSCSPISGHRSVSWYQQTPGQGLQFLFEYFSETQRNKGNFPGRFSGRQFSNSRSEMNVSTLELGDSALYLCASSPGGRSYEQYFGPGTRLTVT.

This clone occurred once. The chain is built from TRBV18 and TRBJ1-1, with a weak D call TRBD1 (5 bases). Per germline, CDR1 KGHSH and CDR2 LQKENI. The germline V and J ends were trimmed by 4 bases and 3 bases, with 9 bases remaining between them. This CDR3 region has 13 residues. The CDR3 DNA reads as TGTGCCAGCTCACGGGGGGTGCACACTGAAGCTTTCTTT. Translating gives CASSRGVHTEAFF.